This is a list of T cell receptor beta chains from one sample in a study of T cells in localized non-small cell lung cancer. Measured with immunoSEQ multiplex PCR; TCRdb has only the in-frame clones, and not every one. The table shows 15,000 to 25,000 clones, with around 90% occurring only once. The sample here was peripheral blood, taken before any cancer treatment. The receptors originated from a male donor at least 60 years old with stage I squamous cell lung carcinoma. Each CDR3 is given with its conserved first and last residue. Each record gives: D gene, J gene, V gene, clone size, CDR3 DNA, CDR3 protein. The D gene is left open where the match is weak. Clone sizes are given selectively: once, few, many, or a class where the clone is expanded.

d_gene: TRBD1; j_gene: TRBJ1-1; v_gene: TRBV5-4; abundance: NA; CDR3nt: TGTGCCAGCAGCCCCGGGGGGACAGACACTGAAGCTTTCTTT; CDR3aa: CASSPGGTDTEAFF
d_gene: NA; j_gene: TRBJ2-5; v_gene: TRBV7-7; abundance: NA; CDR3nt: TGTGCCAGCAGCTTAGCGCCGGGGGTAGAGACCCAGTACTTC; CDR3aa: CASSLAPGVETQYF
d_gene: NA; j_gene: TRBJ2-3; v_gene: TRBV19; abundance: NA; CDR3nt: TGTGCCAGTAGTATCGGGGGGCAGGCAATCCCAGATACGCAGTATTTT; CDR3aa: CASSIGGQAIPDTQYF
d_gene: TRBD1; j_gene: TRBJ2-6; v_gene: TRBV7-9; abundance: NA; CDR3nt: TGTGCCAGCAGCTCATCCCCGGGACAGAGCTCTGGGGCCAACGTCCTGACTTTC; CDR3aa: CASSSSPGQSSGANVLTF
d_gene: TRBD2; j_gene: TRBJ2-7; v_gene: TRBV13; abundance: NA; CDR3nt: TGTGCCAGTAGATCAAGCGGGACCTACGAGCAGTACTTC; CDR3aa: CASRSSGTYEQYF
d_gene: NA; j_gene: TRBJ1-5; v_gene: TRBV19; abundance: NA; CDR3nt: TGTGCCACCAGACTCGAGAGTGGGAATAAGCCCCAGCATTTT; CDR3aa: CATRLESGNKPQHF
d_gene: NA; j_gene: TRBJ1-1; v_gene: TRBV28; abundance: NA; CDR3nt: TGTGCCAGCAGACCCGGGGCGAACACTGAAGCTTTCTTT; CDR3aa: CASRPGANTEAFF
d_gene: NA; j_gene: TRBJ2-6; v_gene: TRBV10-1; abundance: NA; CDR3nt: TGCGCCAGCAGTATTGCCCAAAGTCGGGCCAACGTCCTGACTTTC; CDR3aa: CASSIAQSRANVLTF
d_gene: NA; j_gene: TRBJ1-5; v_gene: TRBV9; abundance: NA; CDR3nt: TGTGCCAGCAGCGCAGGCGGAGCAGGTTATCAGCCCCAGCATTTT; CDR3aa: CASSAGGAGYQPQHF
d_gene: NA; j_gene: TRBJ2-5; v_gene: TRBV7-9; abundance: once; CDR3nt: TGTGCCAGCACCCTGGGGTCCTTAACAGAGACCCAGTACTTC; CDR3aa: CASTLGSLTETQYF
d_gene: TRBD1; j_gene: TRBJ1-6; v_gene: TRBV10-3; abundance: NA; CDR3nt: TGTGCCATCAGTGAGTCGGAGGGACAGGCGGCATCACCCCTCCACTTT; CDR3aa: CAISESEGQAASPLHF
d_gene: TRBD2; j_gene: TRBJ2-1; v_gene: TRBV19; abundance: NA; CDR3nt: TGTGCCAGTAGGGCCCTAGCGGGAGCCCGGAATGAGCAGTTCTTC; CDR3aa: CASRALAGARNEQFF
d_gene: TRBD2; j_gene: TRBJ2-5; v_gene: TRBV28; abundance: NA; CDR3nt: TGTGCCAGCAGTTTATGGCGGGAGGGGATCGAGACCCAGTACTTC; CDR3aa: CASSLWREGIETQYF
d_gene: TRBD2; j_gene: TRBJ2-7; v_gene: TRBV6-5; abundance: NA; CDR3nt: TGTGCCAGCAGTTACTCCCGGGACCTCGGGGGGGAGCAGTACTTC; CDR3aa: CASSYSRDLGGEQYF
d_gene: NA; j_gene: TRBJ2-1; v_gene: TRBV18; abundance: NA; CDR3nt: TGTGCCAGCTCACCACCGGGAGGTAATCGAGCTGCTAATGAGCAGTTCTTC; CDR3aa: CASSPPGGNRAANEQFF
d_gene: TRBD1; j_gene: TRBJ2-7; v_gene: TRBV7-2; abundance: few; CDR3nt: TGTGCCAGCAGCTTAGGGCAGGGGGAGAGCTACGAGCAGTACTTC; CDR3aa: CASSLGQGESYEQYF
d_gene: TRBD2; j_gene: TRBJ2-5; v_gene: TRBV6-6; abundance: NA; CDR3nt: TGTGCCAGCAGTTACCCCCATATCGGCGGGAGTGGTACCCAGTACTTC; CDR3aa: CASSYPHIGGSGTQYF
d_gene: NA; j_gene: TRBJ1-4; v_gene: TRBV5-5; abundance: NA; CDR3nt: TGTGCCAGCAGCCCTCAGGACAGATATGAAAAACTGTTTTTT; CDR3aa: CASSPQDRYEKLFF
d_gene: NA; j_gene: TRBJ2-7; v_gene: TRBV20-1; abundance: NA; CDR3nt: TGCAGTGGGAGAGGAGGTGTCGAGCAGTACTTC; CDR3aa: CSGRGGVEQYF
d_gene: TRBD2; j_gene: TRBJ2-1; v_gene: TRBV28; abundance: NA; CDR3nt: TGTGCCAGCAGTTTATCCGGACTAGCGGGAGGGGGAAGCAATGAGCAGTTCTTC; CDR3aa: CASSLSGLAGGGSNEQFF
d_gene: NA; j_gene: TRBJ2-4; v_gene: TRBV5-5; abundance: NA; CDR3nt: TGTGCCAGCAGCTATTACGACAGAAACATTCAGTACTTC; CDR3aa: CASSYYDRNIQYF
d_gene: TRBD2; j_gene: TRBJ2-1; v_gene: TRBV6-4; abundance: NA; CDR3nt: TGTGCCAGCAGTGACTCGGCAGCGGGGTCCTACAATGAGCAGTTCTTC; CDR3aa: CASSDSAAGSYNEQFF